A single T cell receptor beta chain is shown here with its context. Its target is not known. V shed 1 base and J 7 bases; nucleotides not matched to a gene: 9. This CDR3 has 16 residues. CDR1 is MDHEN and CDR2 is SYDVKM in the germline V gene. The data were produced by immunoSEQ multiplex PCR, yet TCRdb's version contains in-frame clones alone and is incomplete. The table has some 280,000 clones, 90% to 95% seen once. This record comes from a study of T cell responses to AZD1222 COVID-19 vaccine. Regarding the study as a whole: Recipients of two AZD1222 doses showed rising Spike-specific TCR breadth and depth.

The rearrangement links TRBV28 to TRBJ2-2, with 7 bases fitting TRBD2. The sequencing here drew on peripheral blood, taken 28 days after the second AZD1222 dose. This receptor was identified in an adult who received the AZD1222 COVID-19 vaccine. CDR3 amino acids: CASSLYGGSGYGELFF. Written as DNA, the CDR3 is TGTGCCAGCAGTTTATATGGCGGGAGCGGGTACGGGGAGCTGTTTTTT.